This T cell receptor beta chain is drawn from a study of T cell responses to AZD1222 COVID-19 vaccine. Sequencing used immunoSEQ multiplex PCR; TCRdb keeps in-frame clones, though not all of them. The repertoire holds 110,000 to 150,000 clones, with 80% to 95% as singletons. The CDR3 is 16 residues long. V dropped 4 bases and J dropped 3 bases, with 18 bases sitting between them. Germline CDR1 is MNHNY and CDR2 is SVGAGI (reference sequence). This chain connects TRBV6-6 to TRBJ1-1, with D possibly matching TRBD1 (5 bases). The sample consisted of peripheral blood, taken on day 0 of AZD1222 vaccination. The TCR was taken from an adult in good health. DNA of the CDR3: TGTGCCAGCAGTTCAACCGGGCAGGGCTTTTACACTGAAGCTTTCTTT. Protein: CASSSTGQGFYTEAFF.